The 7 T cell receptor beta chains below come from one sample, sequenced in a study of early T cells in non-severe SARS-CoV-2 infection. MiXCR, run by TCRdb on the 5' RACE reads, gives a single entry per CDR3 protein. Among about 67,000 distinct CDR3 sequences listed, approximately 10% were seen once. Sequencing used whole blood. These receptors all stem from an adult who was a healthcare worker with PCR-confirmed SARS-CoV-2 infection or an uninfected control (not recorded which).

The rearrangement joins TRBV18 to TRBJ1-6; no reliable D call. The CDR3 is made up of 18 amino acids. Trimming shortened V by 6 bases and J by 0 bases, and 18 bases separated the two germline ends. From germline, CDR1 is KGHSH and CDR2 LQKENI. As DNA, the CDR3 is TGTGCCAGCTCCCAGACGGCGCCCGTTAGCTCCTATAATTCACCCCTCCACTTT. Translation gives CASSQTAPVSSYNSPLHF.

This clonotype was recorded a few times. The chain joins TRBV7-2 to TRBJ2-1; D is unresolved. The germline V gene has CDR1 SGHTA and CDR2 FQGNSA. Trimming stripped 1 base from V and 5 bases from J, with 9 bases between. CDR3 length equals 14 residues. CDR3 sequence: CASSLEHVNNEQFF. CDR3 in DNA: TGTGCCAGCAGCTTAGAACACGTCAACAATGAGCAGTTCTTC.

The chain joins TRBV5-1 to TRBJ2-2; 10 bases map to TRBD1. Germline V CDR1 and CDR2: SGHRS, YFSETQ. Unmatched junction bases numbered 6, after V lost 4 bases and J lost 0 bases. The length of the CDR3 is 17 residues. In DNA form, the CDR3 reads TGCGCCAGCAGCGCCCGAGGACAGGGGGCGAACACCGGGGAGCTGTTTTTT. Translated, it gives CASSARGQGANTGELFF.

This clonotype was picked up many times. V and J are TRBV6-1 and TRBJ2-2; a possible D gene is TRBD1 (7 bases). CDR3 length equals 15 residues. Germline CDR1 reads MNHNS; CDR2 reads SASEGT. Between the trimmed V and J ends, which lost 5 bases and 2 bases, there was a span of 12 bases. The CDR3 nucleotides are TGTGCCAGCAGTCGCGGGACAGATAACACCGGGGAGCTGTTTTTT. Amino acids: CASSRGTDNTGELFF.

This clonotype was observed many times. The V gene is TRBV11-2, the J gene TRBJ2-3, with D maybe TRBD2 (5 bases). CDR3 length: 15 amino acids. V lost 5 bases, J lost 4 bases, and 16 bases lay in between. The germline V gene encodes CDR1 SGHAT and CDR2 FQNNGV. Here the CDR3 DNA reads TGTGCCAGCAGCGAACCGGGCGGGTCCGCAGATACGCAGTATTTT. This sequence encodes CASSEPGGSADTQYF.

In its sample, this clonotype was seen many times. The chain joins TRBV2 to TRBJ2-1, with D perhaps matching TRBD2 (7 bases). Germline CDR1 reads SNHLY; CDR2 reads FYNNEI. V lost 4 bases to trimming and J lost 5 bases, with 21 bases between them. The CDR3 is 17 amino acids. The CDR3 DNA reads TGTGCCAGCAGTGTGGGGGGCGGGCTAGCGGTCAACAATGAGCAGTTCTTC. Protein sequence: CASSVGGGLAVNNEQFF.

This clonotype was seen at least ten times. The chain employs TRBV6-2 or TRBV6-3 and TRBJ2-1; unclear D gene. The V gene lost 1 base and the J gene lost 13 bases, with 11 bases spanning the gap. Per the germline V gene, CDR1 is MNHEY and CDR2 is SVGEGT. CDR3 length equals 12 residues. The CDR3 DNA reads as TGTGCCAGCAGTTACTTGGGCGGCGCCCAGTTCTTC. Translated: CASSYLGGAQFF.